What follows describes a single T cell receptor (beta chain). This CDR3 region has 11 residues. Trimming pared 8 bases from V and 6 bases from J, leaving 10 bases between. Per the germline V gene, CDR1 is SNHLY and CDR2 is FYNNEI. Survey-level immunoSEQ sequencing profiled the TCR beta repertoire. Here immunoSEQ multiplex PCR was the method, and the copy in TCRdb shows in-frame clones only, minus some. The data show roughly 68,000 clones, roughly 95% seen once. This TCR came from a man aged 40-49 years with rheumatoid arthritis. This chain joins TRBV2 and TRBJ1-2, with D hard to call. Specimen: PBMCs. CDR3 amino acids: CASHDTHGYTF. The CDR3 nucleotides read TGTGCCAGCCACGACACGCATGGCTACACCTTC.